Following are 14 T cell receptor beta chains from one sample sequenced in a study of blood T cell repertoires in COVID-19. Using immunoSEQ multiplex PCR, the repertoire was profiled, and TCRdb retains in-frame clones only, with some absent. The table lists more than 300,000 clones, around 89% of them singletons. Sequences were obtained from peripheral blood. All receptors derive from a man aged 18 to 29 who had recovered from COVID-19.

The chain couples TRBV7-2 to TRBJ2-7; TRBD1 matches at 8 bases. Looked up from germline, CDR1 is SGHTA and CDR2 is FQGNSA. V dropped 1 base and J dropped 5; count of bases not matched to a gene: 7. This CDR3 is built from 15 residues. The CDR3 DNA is TGTGCCAGCAGCTTAGAGGGGACAGGCTTGAACGAGCAGTACTTC. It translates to CASSLEGTGLNEQYF.

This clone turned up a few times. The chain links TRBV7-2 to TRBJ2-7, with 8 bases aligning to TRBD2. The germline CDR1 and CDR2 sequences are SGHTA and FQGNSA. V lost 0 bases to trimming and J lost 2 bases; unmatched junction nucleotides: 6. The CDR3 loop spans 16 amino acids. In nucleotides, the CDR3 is TGTGCCAGCAGCTTAGCGGCAGCGGGAGCCCCCTACGAGCAGTACTTC. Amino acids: CASSLAAAGAPYEQYF.

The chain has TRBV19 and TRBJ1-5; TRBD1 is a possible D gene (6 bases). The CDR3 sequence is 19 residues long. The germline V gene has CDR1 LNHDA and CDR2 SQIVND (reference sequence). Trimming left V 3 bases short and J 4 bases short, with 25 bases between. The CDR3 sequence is CASSMQLDRGYIANQPQHF. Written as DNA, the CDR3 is TGTGCCAGTAGTATGCAACTGGATAGGGGGTATATAGCAAATCAGCCCCAGCATTTT. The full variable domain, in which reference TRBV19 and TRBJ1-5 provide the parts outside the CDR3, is DGGITQSPKYLFRKEGQNVTLSCEQNLNHDAMYWYRQDPGQGLRLIYYSQIVNDFQKGDIAEGYSVSREKKESFPLTVTSAQKNPTAFYLCASSMQLDRGYIANQPQHFGDGTRLSIL.

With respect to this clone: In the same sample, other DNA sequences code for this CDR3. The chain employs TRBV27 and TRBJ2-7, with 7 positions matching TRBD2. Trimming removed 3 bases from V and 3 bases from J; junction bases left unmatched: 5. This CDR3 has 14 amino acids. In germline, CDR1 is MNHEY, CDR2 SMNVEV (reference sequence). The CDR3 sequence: CASSFGGGDYEQYF. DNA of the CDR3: TGTGCCAGCAGTTTCGGCGGGGGTGACTACGAGCAGTACTTC.

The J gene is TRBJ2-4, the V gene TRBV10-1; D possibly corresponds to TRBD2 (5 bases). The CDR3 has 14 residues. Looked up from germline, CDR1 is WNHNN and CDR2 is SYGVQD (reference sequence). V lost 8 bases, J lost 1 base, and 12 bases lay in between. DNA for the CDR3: TGCGCCAGCTCCGCAGCGGCTGCCAAAAACATTCAGTACTTC. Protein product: CASSAAAAKNIQYF.

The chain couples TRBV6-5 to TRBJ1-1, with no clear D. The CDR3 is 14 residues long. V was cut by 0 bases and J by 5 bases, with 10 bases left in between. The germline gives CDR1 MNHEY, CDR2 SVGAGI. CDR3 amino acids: CASSYSLADTEAFF. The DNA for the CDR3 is TGTGCCAGCAGTTACTCTCTGGCAGATACTGAAGCTTTCTTT.

CDR3 sequence (DNA): TGTGCCAGTACCCCGGGACAGGGTGGCTACGAGCAGTACTTC. Translation gives CASTPGQGGYEQYF. V usage is TRBV19 and J usage is TRBJ2-7, with 9 bases fitting TRBD1. The CDR3 is made up of 14 amino acids. The V gene end was trimmed by 7 bases and the J gene end by 3 bases; junction bases not matched to a gene: 7. CDR1 and CDR2 from the germline V gene are LNHDA and SQIVND (reference sequence).

CDR3 sequence (DNA): TGTGCCAGCAGCTTTGTCGGGGGAGACCCCTACGAGCAGTACTTC. This codes for CASSFVGGDPYEQYF. This rearrangement joins TRBV7-9 to TRBJ2-7; weak D call: TRBD2 (6 bases). This CDR3 spans 15 amino acids. The ends were cut back, 3 bases at V and 2 bases at J, with 14 bases in the middle. From germline, CDR1 is SEHNR and CDR2 FQNEAQ (reference sequence).

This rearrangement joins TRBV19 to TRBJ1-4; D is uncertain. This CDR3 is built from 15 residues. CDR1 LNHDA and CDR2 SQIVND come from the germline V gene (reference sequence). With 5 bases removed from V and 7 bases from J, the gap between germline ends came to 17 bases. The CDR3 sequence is CASSLPLVLPEKLFF. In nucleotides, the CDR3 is TGTGCCAGTAGTCTCCCCCTAGTATTACCTGAAAAACTGTTTTTT.

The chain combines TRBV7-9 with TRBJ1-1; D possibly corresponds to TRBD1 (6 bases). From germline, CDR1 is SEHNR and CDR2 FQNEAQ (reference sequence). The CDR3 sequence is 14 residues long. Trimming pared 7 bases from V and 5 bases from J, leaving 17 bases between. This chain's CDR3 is CASTLGGHGTEAFF. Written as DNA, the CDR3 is TGTGCCAGCACCCTGGGGGGGCACGGGACTGAAGCTTTCTTT. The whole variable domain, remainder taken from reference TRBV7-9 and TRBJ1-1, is DTGVSQNPRHKITKRGQNVTFRCDPISEHNRLYWYRQTLGQGPEFLTYFQNEAQLEKSRLLSDRFSAERPKGSFSTLEIQRTEQGDSAMYLCASTLGGHGTEAFFGQGTRLTVV.

CDR3 sequence: CASSLSGSSYNEQFF. CDR3 DNA sequence: TGTGCCAGCAGCCTTAGCGGAAGCTCCTACAATGAGCAGTTCTTC. This chain uses TRBV2 with TRBJ2-1; perhaps TRBD2 as D (6 bases). The V and J ends lost 6 bases and 0 bases respectively, with 12 bases between them. CDR3 length equals 15 residues. Germline CDR1 is SNHLY and CDR2 is FYNNEI. Filled out from reference TRBV2 and TRBJ2-1, the complete variable domain reads EPEVTQTPSHQVTQMGQEVILRCVPISNHLYFYWYRQILGQKVEFLVSFYNNEISEKSEIFDDQFSVERPDGSNFTLKIRSTKLEDSAMYFCASSLSGSSYNEQFFGPGTRLTVL.

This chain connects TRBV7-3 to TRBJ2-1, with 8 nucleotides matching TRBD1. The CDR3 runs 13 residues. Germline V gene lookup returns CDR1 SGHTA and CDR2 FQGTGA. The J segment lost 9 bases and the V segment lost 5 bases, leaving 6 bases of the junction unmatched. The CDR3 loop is CASSIDRGGEQFF. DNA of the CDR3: TGTGCCAGCAGCATTGACAGGGGCGGTGAGCAGTTCTTC. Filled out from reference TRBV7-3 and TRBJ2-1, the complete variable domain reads GAGVSQTPSNKVTEKGKYVELRCDPISGHTALYWYRQSLGQGPEFLIYFQGTGAADDSGLPNDRFFAVRPEGSVSTLKIQRTERGDSAVYLCASSIDRGGEQFFGPGTRLTVL.

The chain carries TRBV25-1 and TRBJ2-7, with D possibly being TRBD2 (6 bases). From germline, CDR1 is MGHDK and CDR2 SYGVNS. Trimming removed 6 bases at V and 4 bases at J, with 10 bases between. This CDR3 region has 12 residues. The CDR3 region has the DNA TGTGCCAGCAGCACGGGGAGGTACGAGCAGTACTTC. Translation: CASSTGRYEQYF.

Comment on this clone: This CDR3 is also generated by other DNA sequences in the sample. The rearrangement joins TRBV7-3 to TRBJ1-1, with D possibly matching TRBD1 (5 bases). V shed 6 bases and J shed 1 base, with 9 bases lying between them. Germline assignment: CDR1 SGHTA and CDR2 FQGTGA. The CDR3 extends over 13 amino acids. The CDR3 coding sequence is TGTGCCAGCAGTCTCGACAGGAACACTGAAGCTTTCTTT. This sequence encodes CASSLDRNTEAFF.